This TCR beta chain originates from a study of blood T cell repertoires in COVID-19. The protocol was immunoSEQ multiplex PCR, while the TCRdb copy is restricted to in-frame clones and leaves out a portion. The table has hundreds of thousands of clones, roughly 90% seen once. V was pared by 5 bases and J by 2 bases, with 5 bases of the junction left unmatched. This CDR3 is built from 16 residues. Germline V gives CDR1 MGHRA, CDR2 YSYEKL. The sequencing input was peripheral blood. The V call is TRBV4-1, the J call TRBJ2-5; 13 bases agree with TRBD2. The TCR comes from a man younger than 35 with COVID-19, enrolled during active disease. As DNA, the CDR3 is TGCGCCAGCAGCATCACGGGACTAGCGGGACAAGAGACCCAGTACTTC. It is translated as CASSITGLAGQETQYF.